This T cell receptor (beta chain) was observed in a study of human T cells and chemical hapten exposure. Study-level background: Each patch test put 0.01% DPC on the upper back, and results were read at 6 days. Study-level points and caveats: PT1 expanded TCR numbers tracked positively with patch test score. Donors, who had alopecia, may show an immune response that differs from healthy people's.

Unique molecular identifiers were attached to individual cDNA molecules within the library. TCRdb analysed the RACE reads with MiXCR anew, one entry per CDR3 protein. This sample has tens of thousands of distinct CDR3 sequences, with approximately 9.9% found just once. With 4 bases removed from V and 1 base from J, the gap between germline ends came to 11 bases. The CDR3 runs to 14 residues. Germline loops: CDR1 SGDLS, CDR2 YYNGEE. Noted time point: patch test 2, 6 weeks after DPC sensitization. The treatment is: therapeutic diphenylcyclopropenone sensitization with weekly scalp DPC. This clonotype was recorded many times. Its target is unknown.

Sequenced material: whole blood, taken in connection with sensitization to the hapten diphenylcyclopropenone (DPC). The chain is built from TRBV9 and TRBJ1-1, with unresolved D. The source is a man aged 35-49 years with alopecia areata. Some clones in this sample may be carry-over from other donors' samples. The CDR3 loop reads CASSKEGANTEAFF. In DNA form, the CDR3 reads TGTGCCAGCAGCAAGGAGGGCGCGAACACTGAAGCTTTCTTT.